A single sample is the source of the 21 T cell receptor beta chains below, sequenced in a study of shared clonotypes between healthy human individuals. The data were produced by immunoSEQ multiplex PCR, yet TCRdb's version contains in-frame clones alone and is incomplete. The sample includes about 2.4 million clones, over 85% of them seen just once. Sequenced input: naive CD4+ T cells from PBMCs. The subset is: CD45RA+ positively selected. These receptors all come from a man between 18 and 35 years old in good health. Some clones in this sample may be carry-over from other donors' samples.

This chain uses TRBV28 with TRBJ1-2; D may be TRBD1 (5 bases). V lost 10 bases and J lost 4, with 13 bases in between. Germline V gene sequence: CDR1 MDHEN, CDR2 SYDVKM. The CDR3 has 12 amino acids. CDR3 nucleotides: TGTGCCAATTGGGGGAGGATCTATGGCTACACCTTC. It encodes CANWGRIYGYTF.

This rearrangement joins TRBV28 to TRBJ1-3; D is undetermined. The length of the CDR3 is 13 residues. The germline gives CDR1 MDHEN, CDR2 SYDVKM. V was clipped by 6 bases and J by 4 bases, with 10 bases between them. CDR3 DNA sequence: TGTGCCAGCAGCCCCCCTCAAGGAAACACCATATATTTT. It encodes CASSPPQGNTIYF.

V gene TRBV5-4 combines with J gene TRBJ1-2; D unclear. CDR1 and CDR2 (germline): SGHNT, YYREEE (reference sequence). This CDR3 has 12 residues. With 0 bases removed from V and 4 bases from J, the gap between germline ends came to 4 bases. The CDR3 nucleotides read TGTGCCAGCAGCTTGGCCAGCTATGGCTACACCTTC. Translation gives CASSLASYGYTF. The whole variable domain, filled in from reference TRBV5-4 and TRBJ1-2, reads ETGVTQSPTHLIKTRGQQVTLRCSSQSGHNTVSWYQQALGQGPQFIFQYYREEENGRGNFPPRFSGLQFPNYSSELNVNALELDDSALYLCASSLASYGYTFGSGTRLTVV.

The chain uses TRBV5-4 and TRBJ2-3; tentatively, D is TRBD2 (6 bases). Trimming removed 3 bases at V and 14 bases at J, with 19 bases between. The germline CDR1 and CDR2 sequences are SGHNT and YYREEE (reference sequence). The CDR3 runs 13 residues. CDR3 loop: CASSWGRESQGYF. CDR3 bases: TGTGCCAGCAGCTGGGGACGGGAGTCCCAGGGGTATTTT.

The V and J genes are TRBV12-5 and TRBJ2-1; 8 positions agree with TRBD2. The trim removed 1 base at V and 6 bases at J, leaving 11 bases unmatched. Germline V gene data show CDR1 as LGHNT and CDR2 as FRNRAP. There are 17 residues in the CDR3. The DNA of the CDR3 is TGTGCTAGTGGTTTGGCGATAGAAGCGGGAGTAGGCAATGAGCAGTTCTTC. The encoded protein is CASGLAIEAGVGNEQFF.

The V gene is TRBV7-2, the J gene TRBJ2-1; a weak D match, TRBD1 (6 bases). CDR3 length: 14 residues. Germline V gene data show CDR1 as SGHTA and CDR2 as FQGNSA. V was pared by 5 bases and J by 7 bases, with 15 bases between. CDR3 loop: CASSPGGRGNEQFF. The DNA for the CDR3 is TGTGCCAGCAGCCCAGGAGGTAGGGGGAATGAGCAGTTCTTC.

The chain combines TRBV5-1 with TRBJ2-7; 16 bases align to TRBD2. The CDR3 spans 18 residues. V was clipped by 3 bases and J by 1 base; unmatched bases: 7. The V gene's germline CDR1 is SGHRS and CDR2 YFSETQ. As DNA, the CDR3 is TGCGCCAGCAGCTCCGGGACTAGCGGGAGGGCCCGGTCCTACGAGCAGTACTTC. This encodes CASSSGTSGRARSYEQYF.

The chain joins TRBV5-8 to TRBJ1-2; no definite D call. Germline V gene data show CDR1 as SGHTS and CDR2 as YDEGEE. Trimming took off 4 bases at V and 5 bases at J, with 9 bases between the two ends. This CDR3 has 12 residues. The CDR3 sequence is CASSPELYGYTF. CDR3 DNA: TGTGCCAGCAGCCCCGAGTTATATGGCTACACCTTC.

This clone appeared once. The chain links TRBV19 to TRBJ1-5, with 12 bases identical to TRBD1. Trimming took 6 bases from V and 7 from J; bases not matched to a gene: 10. In germline, CDR1 is LNHDA, CDR2 SQIVND (reference sequence). CDR3 length: 16 residues. DNA for the CDR3: TGTGCCAGTAGCCACCCGGGACAGGGGGCGGGACAGCCCCAGCATTTT. Its protein is CASSHPGQGAGQPQHF.

The V gene is TRBV29-1, the J gene TRBJ2-7; 7 nucleotides line up with TRBD1. CDR1 is SQVTM, CDR2 ANQGSEA, per germline. The junction had 12 bases not matched to a gene; V was cut back by 8 bases and J by 2 bases. CDR3 length: 14 residues. The CDR3 reads CSTHTPGQPYEQYF. The CDR3 DNA sequence: TGCAGCACCCACACCCCGGGACAGCCCTACGAGCAGTACTTC.

On this clone itself: This specimen includes other DNA sequences encoding the same CDR3. This chain joins TRBV28 and TRBJ2-1, with D tentatively TRBD1 or TRBD2 (6 bases each). The germline V and J ends were trimmed by 3 bases and 3 bases, with 12 bases remaining between them. In germline, CDR1 is MDHEN, CDR2 SYDVKM. The CDR3 totals 15 residues. CDR3 nucleotides: TGTGCCAGCAGTTTCCCAGGAGGGGGCTACAATGAGCAGTTCTTC. Translation: CASSFPGGGYNEQFF. Combining the CDR3 with reference TRBV28 and TRBJ2-1 gives the whole variable domain DVKVTQSSRYLVKRTGEKVFLECVQDMDHENMFWYRQDPGLGLRLIYFSYDVKMKEKGDIPEGYSVSREKKERFSLILESASTNQTSMYLCASSFPGGGYNEQFFGPGTRLTVL.

The genes are TRBV6-1 and TRBJ1-2; 8 positions agree with TRBD1. With 6 bases clipped from V and 8 bases from J, the junction kept 5 bases outside the gene matches. This CDR3 has 12 residues. CDR1 and CDR2 from the germline V gene are MNHNS and SASEGT. CDR3 sequence reads: CASSWTGIGYTF. CDR3 bases: TGTGCCAGCAGCTGGACAGGGATCGGCTACACCTTC.

The chain carries TRBV7-2 and TRBJ2-3, with D possibly matching TRBD2 (6 bases). Trimming removed 7 bases from V and 4 bases from J, with 15 bases in between. Germline-derived CDR1 and CDR2 are SGHTA and FQGNSA. The CDR3 spans 14 residues. The CDR3 DNA follows: TGTGCCAGCATCCATGGCGGGGAAGCAGATACGCAGTATTTT. Amino acids: CASIHGGEADTQYF.

Regarding this clone: Distinct nucleotide sequences in the sample also encode this CDR3. J is TRBJ1-1 and V is TRBV19; D is uncertain. This CDR3 has 13 residues. Looked up from germline, CDR1 is LNHDA and CDR2 is SQIVND (reference sequence). V lost 3 bases to trimming and J lost 0 bases, with 5 bases between them. The CDR3 bases are TGTGCCAGTAGTATTACACTGAACACTGAAGCTTTCTTT. It translates to CASSITLNTEAFF.

V gene TRBV5-1 combines with J gene TRBJ2-1; D perhaps matches TRBD1 (6 bases). Germline V CDR1 and CDR2: SGHRS, YFSETQ. V dropped 4 bases and J dropped 7 bases, with 15 bases sitting between them. This CDR3 is built from 14 residues. CDR3 region: CASSVGGSSNEQFF. Here the CDR3 DNA reads TGCGCCAGCAGCGTAGGGGGAAGTAGTAATGAGCAGTTCTTC.

This clone has just one count. In DNA, the CDR3 is TGTGCCAGCAGTTTAGAGGGGAGGGGTGAAGCTTTCTTT. Translating it yields CASSLEGRGEAFF. This sequence joins TRBV27 and TRBJ1-1; TRBD1 is a possible D gene (5 bases). This CDR3 has 13 amino acids. Germline V gene data show CDR1 as MNHEY and CDR2 as SMNVEV (reference sequence). V was clipped by 2 bases and J by 7 bases, with 11 bases between them.

The chain couples TRBV28 to TRBJ2-1; no definite D call. CDR1 is MDHEN and CDR2 is SYDVKM in the germline V gene. The germline V and J ends were trimmed by 7 bases and 6 bases, with 13 bases remaining between them. The CDR3 spans 13 residues. This CDR3 is CASTKAPRNEQFF. CDR3 DNA sequence: TGTGCCAGCACCAAAGCTCCCCGCAATGAGCAGTTCTTC.

Notes on this clone: This same CDR3 is encoded by further DNA sequences in the sample. This chain connects TRBV29-1 to TRBJ2-2; either TRBD1 or TRBD2 may supply D (7 bases each). With 7 bases removed from V and 6 bases from J, the gap between germline ends came to 18 bases. This CDR3 region has 14 residues. Germline-derived CDR1 and CDR2 are SQVTM and ANQGSEA. DNA for the CDR3: TGCAGCGCGACAGGGAGGGGGCGGCCCGGGGAGCTGTTTTTT. It specifies CSATGRGRPGELFF.

V and J are TRBV19 and TRBJ2-6; D might be TRBD1 (6 bases). The CDR3 is made up of 17 amino acids. Per the germline V gene, CDR1 is LNHDA and CDR2 is SQIVND (reference sequence). Trimming pared 7 bases from V and 5 bases from J, leaving 21 bases between. The CDR3 protein is CASNTGTYRDRANVLTF. The CDR3 nucleotides read TGTGCCAGTAACACTGGGACGTACCGGGACAGGGCCAACGTCCTGACTTTC.

This sequence joins TRBV19 and TRBJ2-5; 9 nucleotides match TRBD1. Germline CDR1 LNHDA, CDR2 SQIVND (reference sequence). The V gene end was trimmed by 3 bases and the J gene end by 5 bases; junction bases not matched to a gene: 7. This CDR3 spans 15 amino acids. CDR3 coding DNA: TGTGCCAGTAGTATCACAGGGGGCGGACAGGAGACCCAGTACTTC. Protein product: CASSITGGGQETQYF.

This clone was detected only a few times. The chain has TRBV6-1 and TRBJ2-5, with D perhaps TRBD1 (6 bases). The CDR3 covers 11 residues. V was shortened by 8 bases and J by 14 bases, with 18 bases between the two germline ends. CDR1 and CDR2 (germline): MNHNS, SASEGT. This chain's CDR3 is CASGGTGIIYF. The CDR3 region has the DNA TGTGCCAGCGGGGGCACAGGCATCATCTACTTC.